This T cell receptor (beta chain) was captured in a study of CD8+CD57+ T cells in acquired aplastic anemia. Study overall: The DNA of sorted CD4+ and CD8+ cells averaged 3.2 ug. Study results and limitations: Shared by patients and controls, some 29 CD8+ CDR3s were abundant in patients.

Genomic DNA was employed as the template in profiling TCR beta VDJ and CDR3. TCRdb reanalysed the reads using MiXCR and keeps one entry per CDR3 protein. The data show more than 250,000 distinct CDR3 sequences, approximately 86% seen once. Before being chosen for sequencing, patients had shown CD8+CD57+ cell expansion by flow cytometry. Each patient carried a diagnosis of severe acquired aplastic anemia. The CDR3 loop spans 15 amino acids. V was trimmed by 5 bases and J by 9 bases, leaving 20 bases between them. Notes on this clonotype: Its antigen is as yet unknown.

Sequenced: sorted CD4+, CD8+, or CD8+CD57+ T cells (not recorded which) from PBMCs. V and J are TRBV12-3 or TRBV12-4 and TRBJ2-1, with D possibly matching TRBD2 (7 bases). The source is a human donor with aplastic anemia. The CDR3 DNA is TGTGCCAGCAGTATCTTGGGCGGGGGCTGGGGTGAGCAGTTCTTC. Translation: CASSILGGGWGEQFF.